These 20 T cell receptor beta chains came from one sample sequenced in a study of T cells in Graves' hyperthyroidism and ophthalmopathy. It was RNA transcripts that yielded the amplified TCR beta CDR3 regions. Initially, a first-round RT-PCR of the TCR CDR3 employed the HTBI primer set. Each CDR3 protein is one row after TCRdb ran MiXCR on the multiplex PCR reads. The table lists roughly 400,000 distinct CDR3 sequences, around a quarter of them singletons. Input material: blood. The receptor source for this set is a man aged 50-59 years with Graves' hyperthyroidism.

The chain employs TRBV27 and TRBJ2-7, with a weak D call TRBD1 (5 bases). Germline CDR1 and CDR2: MNHEY and SMNVEV (reference sequence). Trimming cost V 11 bases and J 7 bases, with 15 bases left between them. The CDR3 spans 11 residues. CDR3 DNA sequence: TGTGCCGTCTCAAGGGGTACTGAGCAGTACTTC. Translation gives CAVSRGTEQYF.

The genes are TRBV30 and TRBJ2-3; D gene unclear. The CDR3 runs 13 residues. Germline-derived CDR1 and CDR2 are GTSNPN and SVGIG (reference sequence). Trimming stripped 3 bases from V and 4 bases from J, with 11 bases between. The chain's CDR3 is CAWRDRPADTQYF. DNA for the CDR3: TGTGCCTGGAGGGATAGACCCGCAGATACGCAGTATTTT.

This clonotype has ten or more counts. The rearrangement joins TRBV3-1 to TRBJ2-7; D not certain. The germline CDR1 and CDR2 sequences are LGHDT and YNNKEL (reference sequence). V dropped 0 bases and J dropped 2 bases, with 11 bases sitting between them. The CDR3 consists of 15 residues. CDR3 region: CASSQDRTTAYEQYF. The CDR3 DNA sequence: TGTGCCAGCAGCCAAGATCGGACGACCGCCTACGAGCAGTACTTC.

As concerns this clonotype: Germline and junction disagree at one end, which may indicate a read error. V and J are TRBV5-1 and TRBJ2-7, with 8 bases identical to TRBD2. This CDR3 is 16 amino acids long. Germline V gene sequence: CDR1 SGHRS, CDR2 YFSETQ. CDR3 bases: TGCGCCAGCGGCTTGGGGACCACTAGCGGTGCTTACGAGCAGTACTTC. This gives the protein CASGLGTTSGAYEQYF.

This clonotype appeared a few times. V gene TRBV25-1 combines with J gene TRBJ2-7, with 11 bases aligning to TRBD1. The CDR3 is 16 residues long. Germline V CDR1 and CDR2: MGHDK, SYGVNS. Unmatched junction bases numbered 11, after V lost 8 bases and J lost 2 bases. Written as DNA, the CDR3 is TGTGCCAGCCGCCCCGCCCGGGGACAGGGGGCCTACGAGCAGTACTTC. It encodes CASRPARGQGAYEQYF.

This clonotype was recorded many times. V and J are TRBV28 and TRBJ2-7, with TRBD2 identical over 7 bases. V lost 5 bases to trimming and J lost 4 bases; unmatched junction nucleotides: 11. The germline V gene encodes CDR1 MDHEN and CDR2 SYDVKM. The CDR3 spans 15 residues. The CDR3 DNA is TGTGCCAGCAGTCCCTCGGCCCCCGGGGGGTACGAGCAGTACTTC. Translating it yields CASSPSAPGGYEQYF.

The rearrangement uses TRBV9 and TRBJ2-1; 8 bases agree with TRBD1. The junction had 18 bases not matched to a gene; V was cut back by 5 bases and J by 8 bases. CDR1 SGDLS and CDR2 YYNGEE come from the germline V gene. This CDR3 has 17 amino acids. The CDR3 nucleotides read TGTGCCAGCAGACCACCAACCCGGGACAGGCCCTGGGATGAGCAGTTCTTC. The encoded protein is CASRPPTRDRPWDEQFF.

In its sample, this clonotype was seen a few times. The V call is TRBV7-3, the J call TRBJ2-3; tentatively, D is TRBD1 or TRBD2 (7 bases each). The V end was cut by 7 bases, the J end by 4 bases, with 18 bases between. The CDR3 sequence is 15 residues long. The germline CDR1 and CDR2 sequences are SGHTA and FQGTGA. CDR3 in amino acids: CASKRGGGSPDTQYF. The CDR3 coding sequence is TGTGCCAGCAAAAGAGGGGGCGGGAGCCCAGATACGCAGTATTTT.

The chain employs TRBV5-1 and TRBJ2-1; 7 bases are shared with TRBD1. The J segment lost 0 bases and the V segment lost 0 bases, leaving 6 bases of the junction unmatched. The CDR3 covers 17 residues. The germline gives CDR1 SGHRS, CDR2 YFSETQ. DNA of the CDR3: TGCGCCAGCAGCTTGGGGACAGGCTCCCTCTCCTACAATGAGCAGTTCTTC. Translation: CASSLGTGSLSYNEQFF. The whole variable domain, filled in from reference TRBV5-1 and TRBJ2-1, reads KAGVTQTPRYLIKTRGQQVTLSCSPISGHRSVSWYQQTPGQGLQFLFEYFSETQRNKGNFPGRFSGRQFSNSRSEMNVSTLELGDSALYLCASSLGTGSLSYNEQFFGPGTRLTVL.

This clonotype was counted ten times or more. The rearrangement links TRBV2 to TRBJ1-2, with 8 nucleotides matching TRBD1. The germline V gene encodes CDR1 SNHLY and CDR2 FYNNEI. J was trimmed by 7 bases and V by 5 bases; bases with no gene match: 9. This CDR3 region has 14 residues. CDR3 loop: CASSRTGTRGGYTF. The CDR3 region has the DNA TGTGCCAGCAGTAGGACAGGGACAAGGGGTGGCTACACCTTC.

The chain recombines TRBV4-1 with TRBJ1-5; no clear D. This CDR3 is built from 15 residues. CDR1 is MGHRA and CDR2 is YSYEKL in the germline V gene. Between the trimmed V and J ends, which lost 1 base and 0 bases, there was a span of 7 bases. The CDR3 is CASSQAENSNQPQHF. In DNA, the CDR3 is TGCGCCAGCAGCCAAGCTGAGAATAGCAATCAGCCCCAGCATTTT.

This clonotype came up a few times. V and J are TRBV20-1 and TRBJ2-1; 7 nucleotides match TRBD2. Per germline, CDR1 DFQATT and CDR2 SNEGSKA (reference sequence). The CDR3 contains 14 residues. The V segment lost 6 bases and the J segment 3 bases; nucleotides outside the gene matches: 8. The CDR3 nucleotides are TGCAGTGCCGCCGGACTAGAGGACTACAATGAGCAGTTCTTC. Amino acid sequence: CSAAGLEDYNEQFF.

The chain recombines TRBV19 with TRBJ2-1; the D gene is possibly TRBD1 (6 bases). The CDR3 consists of 15 residues. Trimming removed 1 base from V and 7 bases from J, with 14 bases in between. Per germline, CDR1 LNHDA and CDR2 SQIVND (reference sequence). CDR3 region: CASSIVPGRGNEQFF. The CDR3 DNA follows: TGTGCCAGTAGTATAGTTCCCGGAAGGGGGAATGAGCAGTTCTTC.

The rearrangement joins TRBV24-1 to TRBJ2-3; 9 nucleotides match TRBD2. From germline, CDR1 is KGHDR and CDR2 SFDVKD. The CDR3 is 18 residues long. Trimming at V came to 1 base and at J to 3 bases, leaving 10 bases not matched to a gene. Here the CDR3 DNA reads TGTGCCACCAGTGATTTTCCCCCCCCTAGCGGGAAAACAGATACGCAGTATTTT. It is translated as CATSDFPPPSGKTDTQYF.

V and J are TRBV6-1 and TRBJ2-7; D is undetermined. V gave up 8 bases and J gave up 0 bases, with 17 bases separating them. Germline V gene sequence: CDR1 MNHNS, CDR2 SASEGT. The CDR3 runs 15 residues. CDR3 protein: CASRSVPEDSYEQYF. The DNA of the CDR3 is TGTGCCAGCCGGTCAGTACCCGAGGACTCCTACGAGCAGTACTTC.

The chain is built from TRBV20-1 and TRBJ2-7; TRBD2 matches 11 bases. Looked up from germline, CDR1 is DFQATT and CDR2 is SNEGSKA (reference sequence). The ends lost 4 bases at V and 3 bases at J; junction bases unmatched: 5. The CDR3 spans 14 residues. The CDR3 spells CSATPLAGVYEQYF. The CDR3, as DNA: TGCAGTGCTACTCCACTAGCGGGAGTCTACGAGCAGTACTTC.

In its sample, this clonotype was seen many times. This chain joins TRBV18 and TRBJ2-5; a possible D gene is TRBD1 (6 bases). V shed 1 base and J shed 4 bases, with 13 bases lying between them. This CDR3 is built from 15 residues. In germline, CDR1 is KGHSH, CDR2 LQKENI. The CDR3 sequence: CASSPRHRALETQYF. CDR3 in DNA: TGTGCCAGCTCACCACGACACAGGGCCCTAGAGACCCAGTACTTC.

This clonotype turned up a few times. V gene TRBV28 combines with J gene TRBJ2-5; TRBD1 matches 10 bases. V lost 7 bases to trimming and J lost 5 bases; unmatched junction nucleotides: 7. The CDR3 runs 14 residues. Germline values: CDR1 MDHEN, CDR2 SYDVKM. CDR3 region: CASTLTGGFETQYF. The CDR3 coding sequence is TGTGCCAGCACTCTGACAGGGGGCTTCGAGACCCAGTACTTC.

This clonotype showed up many times. V is TRBV6-6 and J is TRBJ1-2; the D is unclear. The germline V gene has CDR1 MNHNY and CDR2 SVGAGI (reference sequence). Trimming shortened V by 2 bases and J by 8 bases, and 3 bases separated the two germline ends. The CDR3 is made up of 10 amino acids. CDR3 in amino acids: CASSYNGYTF. CDR3 in DNA: TGTGCCAGCAGTTACAACGGCTACACCTTC.

The chain recombines TRBV30 with TRBJ2-5; D possibly corresponds to TRBD2 (5 bases). The CDR3 spans 14 residues. Per germline, CDR1 GTSNPN and CDR2 SVGIG (reference sequence). V was clipped by 0 bases and J by 1 base, with 9 bases between them. DNA of the CDR3: TGTGCCTGGAGTGTCCAGCGGACCCAAGAGACCCAGTACTTC. Protein product: CAWSVQRTQETQYF.